This T cell receptor beta chain was recorded in a study of cytomegalovirus exposure and HLA in healthy donors. Findings and limits, study-wide: Later work found that TCR association rates differed between HLA loci; DRB1 had the most and HLA-C the fewest. The study designated over 150 TCR beta chains cytomegalovirus-associated.

Regarding this clone: What it binds is unknown.

It was with 60 Vbeta and 13 Jbeta primers that the PCR ran. Method: immunoSEQ multiplex PCR; TCRdb's copy keeps in-frame clones and lacks some. The sample records some 120,000 clones, about three quarters being singletons. CDR1 is SGHVS, CDR2 FQNEAQ, per germline. The CDR3 contains 14 residues. Trimming at V came to 5 bases and at J to 6 bases, leaving 5 bases not matched to a gene. This TCR came from a woman aged 30 to 39 in good health and CMV-seronegative. Sequenced: PBMCs. This chain joins TRBV7-8 and TRBJ2-3, with 10 bases matching TRBD2. The CDR3 DNA sequence: TGTGCCAGCAGCAAGCGGGAGGGCCTGGATACGCAGTATTTT. This gives the protein CASSKREGLDTQYF.